This passage covers 11 T cell receptor beta chains from one sample sequenced in a study of T cells in Graves' hyperthyroidism and ophthalmopathy (dated by TCRdb to the late 2010s). The library was obtained by multiplex PCR. The instrument was an Illumina HiSeq 2000. The TCR beta CDR3 regions were amplified from the RNA transcripts. The TCR CDR3 was subjected to a first round of RT-PCR using the HTBI primer set and the Qiagen OneStep RT-PCR kit. The public reads were reprocessed in TCRdb via fastp at Q25 and MiXCR, keeping in-frame beta chains. Each CDR3 protein appears once, grouped with its most common genes and DNA. Present in this sample are around 620,000 distinct CDR3 sequences, around 16% of which were seen just once. The top ten hold 3.8% of the sample. The sample was blood. Receptors were obtained from a woman in her thirties with Graves' hyperthyroidism.

The gene calls are TRBV11-2 and TRBJ2-7; TRBD2 matches at 8 bases. Losses at the gene ends were 5 bases for V and 0 bases for J; bases not matched to a gene: 18. CDR1 is SGHAT and CDR2 is FQNNGV in the germline V gene. The CDR3 runs 19 residues. Here the CDR3 DNA reads TGTGCCAGCAGCCCCCCGGGGGATAGAGCGGGAGCATCCTCCTACGAGCAGTACTTC. Its protein is CASSPPGDRAGASSYEQYF.

This clonotype was seen at least ten times. This rearrangement joins TRBV29-1 to TRBJ2-3; D gene ambiguous. The CDR3 spans 13 residues. Germline-derived CDR1 and CDR2 are SQVTM and ANQGSEA. V lost 3 bases, J lost 1 base, and 8 bases lay in between. The CDR3 sequence is CSVDRVGTDTQYF. The CDR3 DNA reads as TGCAGCGTTGATCGCGTAGGCACAGATACGCAGTATTTT.

This clonotype was detected many times. This CDR3 reads CASSDSTGGGQETQYF. The CDR3 coding sequence is TGTGCCAGCAGTGACTCAACGGGGGGTGGCCAAGAGACCCAGTACTTC. The chain employs TRBV6-4 and TRBJ2-5; 7 nucleotides match TRBD2. Unmatched junction bases numbered 5, after V lost 0 bases and J lost 1 base. The CDR3 runs to 16 residues. Germline V gives CDR1 MRHNA, CDR2 SNTAGT.

The CDR3 spells CASSYELRTGELFF. In DNA, the CDR3 is TGTGCCAGCAGTTACGAACTGCGCACCGGGGAGCTGTTTTTT. The chain employs TRBV6-2 or TRBV6-3 and TRBJ2-2; unclear D gene. V gave up 2 bases and J gave up 4 bases, with 8 bases separating them. Per the germline V gene, CDR1 is MNHEY and CDR2 is SVGEGT. CDR3 length: 14 residues.

Concerning this clonotype itself: A much larger clonotype is one base distant, so this may be a read error. The chain combines TRBV6-2 or TRBV6-3 with TRBJ2-1, with D unresolved. The CDR3 is made up of 11 amino acids. Germline CDR1 is MNHEY and CDR2 is SVGEGT. The V gene lost 8 bases and the J gene lost 13 bases, with 15 bases spanning the gap. The CDR3 sequence is CASYYNECQFF. The CDR3 nucleotides are TGTGCCAGCTACTACAATGAGTGCCAGTTCTTC.

This clonotype turned up a few times. The rearrangement links TRBV7-9 to TRBJ1-3; the D is unclear. V dropped 5 bases and J dropped 8 bases, with 13 bases sitting between them. Looked up from germline, CDR1 is SEHNR and CDR2 is FQNEAQ (reference sequence). The CDR3 is 13 amino acids. Here the CDR3 reads CASSPYGRDTIYF. DNA for the CDR3: TGTGCCAGCAGCCCATACGGCCGGGACACCATATATTTT.

The V gene is TRBV27, the J gene TRBJ2-6; D call uncertain. CDR3 length: 13 amino acids. The ends were cut back, 10 bases at V and 0 bases at J, with 7 bases in the middle. Germline V gene lookup returns CDR1 MNHEY and CDR2 SMNVEV (reference sequence). The CDR3 coding sequence is TGTGCCACCCAGGTCTCTGGGGCCAACGTCCTGACTTTC. Its protein is CATQVSGANVLTF.

This clonotype was counted at least ten times. The chain uses TRBV7-6 and TRBJ2-7, with 8 bases identical to TRBD1. Germline values: CDR1 SGHVS, CDR2 FNYEAQ. The V and J ends lost 5 bases and 3 bases, in that order; junction bases with no gene match: 3. The CDR3 has 13 amino acids. The CDR3 loop is CASSHGQGYEQYF. The CDR3 nucleotides are TGTGCCAGCAGCCATGGACAGGGCTACGAGCAGTACTTC.

This sequence joins TRBV2 and TRBJ2-6, with no clear D. The germline V gene has CDR1 SNHLY and CDR2 FYNNEI. The V gene lost 4 bases and the J gene lost 0 bases, with 10 bases spanning the gap. The CDR3 covers 16 residues. CDR3 amino acids: CASSVLQLSGANVLTF. In DNA, the CDR3 is TGTGCCAGCAGTGTACTACAGCTCTCTGGGGCCAACGTCCTGACTTTC.

This clonotype was recorded many times. The CDR3 here is CASSFRGGMVTEAFF. As DNA, the CDR3 is TGTGCCAGCAGCTTTAGGGGAGGTATGGTGACTGAAGCTTTCTTT. The rearrangement uses TRBV11-2 and TRBJ1-1, with D possibly matching TRBD1 (5 bases). The CDR3 is made up of 15 amino acids. CDR1 and CDR2 (germline): SGHAT, FQNNGV. Trimming removed 3 bases at V and 5 bases at J, with 16 bases between.

There are many counts of this clonotype. The chain is built from TRBV11-3 and TRBJ2-3; D gene uncertain. The ends were cut back, 3 bases at V and 2 bases at J, with 9 bases in the middle. Germline V gives CDR1 SGHNT, CDR2 YENEEA. The CDR3 totals 14 residues. CDR3 protein: CASSFARLTDTQYF. The CDR3 DNA reads as TGTGCCAGCAGCTTCGCTCGCCTCACAGATACGCAGTATTTT.